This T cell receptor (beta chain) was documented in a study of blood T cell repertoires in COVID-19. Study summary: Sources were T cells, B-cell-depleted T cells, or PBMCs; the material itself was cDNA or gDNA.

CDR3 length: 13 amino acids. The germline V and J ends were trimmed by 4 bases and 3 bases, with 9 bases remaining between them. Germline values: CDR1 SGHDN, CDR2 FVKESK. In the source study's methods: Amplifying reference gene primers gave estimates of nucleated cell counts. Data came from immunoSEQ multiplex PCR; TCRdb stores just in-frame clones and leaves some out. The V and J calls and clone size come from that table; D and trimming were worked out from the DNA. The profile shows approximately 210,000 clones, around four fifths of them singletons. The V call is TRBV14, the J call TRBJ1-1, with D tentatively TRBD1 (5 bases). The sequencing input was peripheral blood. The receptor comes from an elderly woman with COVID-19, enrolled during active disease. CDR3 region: CASSRQRDTEAFF. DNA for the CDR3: TGTGCCAGCAGCCGACAGCGGGACACTGAAGCTTTCTTT.